This T cell receptor beta chain comes out of a study of T cell responses to AZD1222 COVID-19 vaccine. Between the trimmed V and J ends, which lost 4 bases and 0 bases, there was a span of 13 bases. Germline lookup yields CDR1 SGHRS and CDR2 YFSETQ. This CDR3 region has 15 residues. Assay used: immunoSEQ multiplex PCR; TCRdb lists only in-frame clones, some missing. Of about 76,000 clones listed, roughly 84% are singletons. This clone was found once. This TCR came from an adult in good health. Specimen: peripheral blood, collected on day 0 of AZD1222 vaccination. V is TRBV5-1 and J is TRBJ2-5, with D perhaps matching TRBD2 (6 bases). The CDR3 DNA reads TGCGCCAGCAGCGGGGGACTGAAGTACCAAGAGACCCAGTACTTC. This translates into CASSGGLKYQETQYF.